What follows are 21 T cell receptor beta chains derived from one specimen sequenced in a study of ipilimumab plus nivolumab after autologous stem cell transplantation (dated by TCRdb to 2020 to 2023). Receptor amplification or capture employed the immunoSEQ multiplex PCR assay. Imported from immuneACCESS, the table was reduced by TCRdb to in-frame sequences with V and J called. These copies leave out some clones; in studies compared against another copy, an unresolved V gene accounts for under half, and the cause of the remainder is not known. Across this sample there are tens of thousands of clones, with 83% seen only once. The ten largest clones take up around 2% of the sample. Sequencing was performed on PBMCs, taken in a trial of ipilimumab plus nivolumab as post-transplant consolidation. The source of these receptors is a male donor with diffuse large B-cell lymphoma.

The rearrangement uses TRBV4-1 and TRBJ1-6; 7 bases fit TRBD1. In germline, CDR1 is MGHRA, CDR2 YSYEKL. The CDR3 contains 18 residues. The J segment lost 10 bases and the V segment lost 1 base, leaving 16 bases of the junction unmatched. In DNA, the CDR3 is TGCGCCAGCAGCCAAGTTAGGGTAGGGGGACAGTTCACCTCACCCCTCCACTTT. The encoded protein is CASSQVRVGGQFTSPLHF.

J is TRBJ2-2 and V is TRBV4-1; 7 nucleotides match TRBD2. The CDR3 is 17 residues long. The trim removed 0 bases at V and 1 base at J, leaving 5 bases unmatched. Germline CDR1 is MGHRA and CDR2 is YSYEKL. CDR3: CASSQDLREGNTGELFF. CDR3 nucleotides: TGCGCCAGCAGCCAAGATTTGAGGGAGGGGAACACCGGGGAGCTGTTTTTT.

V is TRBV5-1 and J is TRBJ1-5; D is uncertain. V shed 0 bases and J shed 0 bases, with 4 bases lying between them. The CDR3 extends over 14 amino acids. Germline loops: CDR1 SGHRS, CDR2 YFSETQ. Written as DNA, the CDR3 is TGCGCCAGCAGCTTGGAGGGTAGCAATCAGCCCCAGCATTTT. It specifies CASSLEGSNQPQHF.

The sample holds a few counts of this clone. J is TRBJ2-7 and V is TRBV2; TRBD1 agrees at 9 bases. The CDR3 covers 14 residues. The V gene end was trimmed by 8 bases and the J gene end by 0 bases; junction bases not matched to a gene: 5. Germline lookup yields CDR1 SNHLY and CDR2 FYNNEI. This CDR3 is CASGGQGSSYEQYF. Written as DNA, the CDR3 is TGTGCCAGCGGGGGACAGGGAAGCTCCTACGAGCAGTACTTC.

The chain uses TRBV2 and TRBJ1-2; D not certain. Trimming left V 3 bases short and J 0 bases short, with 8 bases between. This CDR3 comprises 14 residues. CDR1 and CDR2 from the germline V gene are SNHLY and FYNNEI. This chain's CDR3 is CASSEGFPNYGYTF. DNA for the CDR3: TGTGCCAGCAGTGAGGGTTTTCCTAACTATGGCTACACCTTC.

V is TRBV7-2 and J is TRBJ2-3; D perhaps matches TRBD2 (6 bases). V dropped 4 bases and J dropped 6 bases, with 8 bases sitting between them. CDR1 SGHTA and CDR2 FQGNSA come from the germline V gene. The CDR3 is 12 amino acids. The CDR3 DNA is TGTGCCAGCAGCTGGGACTTTGATACGCAGTATTTT. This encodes CASSWDFDTQYF.

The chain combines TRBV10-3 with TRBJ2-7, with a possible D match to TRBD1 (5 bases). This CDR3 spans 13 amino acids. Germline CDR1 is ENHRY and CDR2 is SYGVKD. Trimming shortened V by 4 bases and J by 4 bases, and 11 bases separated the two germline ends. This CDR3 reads CAISAGNGYEQYF. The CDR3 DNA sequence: TGTGCCATCAGTGCAGGGAACGGATACGAGCAGTACTTC.

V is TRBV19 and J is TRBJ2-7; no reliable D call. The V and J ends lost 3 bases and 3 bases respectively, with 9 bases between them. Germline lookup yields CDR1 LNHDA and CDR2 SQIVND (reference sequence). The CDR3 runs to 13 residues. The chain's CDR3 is CASSIGYGYEQYF. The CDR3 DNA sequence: TGTGCCAGTAGTATTGGGTACGGCTACGAGCAGTACTTC. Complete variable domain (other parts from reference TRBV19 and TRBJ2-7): DGGITQSPKYLFRKEGQNVTLSCEQNLNHDAMYWYRQDPGQGLRLIYYSQIVNDFQKGDIAEGYSVSREKKESFPLTVTSAQKNPTAFYLCASSIGYGYEQYFGPGTRLTVT.

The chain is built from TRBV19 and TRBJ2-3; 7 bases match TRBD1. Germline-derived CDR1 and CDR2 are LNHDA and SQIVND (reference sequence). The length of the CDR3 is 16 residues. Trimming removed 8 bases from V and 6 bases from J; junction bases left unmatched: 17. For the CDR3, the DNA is TGTGCCAGTTCAACTAGGGACAGAGAAGCGGTGGATACGCAGTATTTT. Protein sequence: CASSTRDREAVDTQYF.

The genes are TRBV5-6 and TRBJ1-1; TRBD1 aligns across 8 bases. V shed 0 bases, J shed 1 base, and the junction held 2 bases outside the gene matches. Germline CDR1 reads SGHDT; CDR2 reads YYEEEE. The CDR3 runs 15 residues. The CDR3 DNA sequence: TGTGCCAGCAGCTTGGTTGGACAGGGGAACACTGAAGCTTTCTTT. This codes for CASSLVGQGNTEAFF.

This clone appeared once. CDR3 sequence (DNA): TGTGCCAGCAGCCAACCCGGGGGAGCGCCTTACCCGTTCTTC. Protein: CASSQPGGAPYPFF. The rearrangement links TRBV7-8 to TRBJ2-1; weak D call: TRBD2 (6 bases). Trimming removed 5 bases from V and 15 bases from J, with 23 bases in between. Looked up from germline, CDR1 is SGHVS and CDR2 is FQNEAQ. This CDR3 spans 14 amino acids.

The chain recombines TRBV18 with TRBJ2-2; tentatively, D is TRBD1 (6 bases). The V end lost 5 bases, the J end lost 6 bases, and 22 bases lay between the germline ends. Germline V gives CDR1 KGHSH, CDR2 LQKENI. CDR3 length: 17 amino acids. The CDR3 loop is CASSDPQGFSVAGELFF. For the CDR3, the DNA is TGTGCCAGCTCAGACCCACAGGGTTTCAGTGTCGCCGGGGAGCTGTTTTTT.

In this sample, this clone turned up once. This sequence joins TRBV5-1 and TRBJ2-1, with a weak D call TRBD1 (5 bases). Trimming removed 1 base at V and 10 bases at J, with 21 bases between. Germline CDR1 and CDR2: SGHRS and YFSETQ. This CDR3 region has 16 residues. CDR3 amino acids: CASSLNAQGGGWEQFF. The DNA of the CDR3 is TGCGCCAGCAGCTTGAACGCGCAGGGTGGCGGATGGGAGCAGTTCTTC. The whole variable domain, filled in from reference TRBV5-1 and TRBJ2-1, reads KAGVTQTPRYLIKTRGQQVTLSCSPISGHRSVSWYQQTPGQGLQFLFEYFSETQRNKGNFPGRFSGRQFSNSRSEMNVSTLELGDSALYLCASSLNAQGGGWEQFFGPGTRLTVL.

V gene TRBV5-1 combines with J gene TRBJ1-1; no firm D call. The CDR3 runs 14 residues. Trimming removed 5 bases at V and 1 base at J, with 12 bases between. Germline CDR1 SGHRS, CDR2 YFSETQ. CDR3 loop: CASRRIPSNTEAFF. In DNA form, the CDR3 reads TGCGCCAGCAGGCGAATACCATCGAACACTGAAGCTTTCTTT. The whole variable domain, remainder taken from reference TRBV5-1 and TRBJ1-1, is KAGVTQTPRYLIKTRGQQVTLSCSPISGHRSVSWYQQTPGQGLQFLFEYFSETQRNKGNFPGRFSGRQFSNSRSEMNVSTLELGDSALYLCASRRIPSNTEAFFGQGTRLTVV.

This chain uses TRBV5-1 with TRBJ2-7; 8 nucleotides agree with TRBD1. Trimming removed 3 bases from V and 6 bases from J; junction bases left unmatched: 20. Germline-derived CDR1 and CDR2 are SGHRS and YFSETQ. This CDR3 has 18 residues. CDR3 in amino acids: CASSSLPQTGARYREQYF. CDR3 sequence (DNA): TGCGCCAGCAGCTCCCTGCCTCAGACAGGGGCGCGATACCGCGAGCAGTACTTC.

As DNA, the CDR3 is TGCGCCAGCAGCTTAGTGAACCCAATGAACACTGAAGCTTTCTTT. It encodes CASSLVNPMNTEAFF. The rearrangement links TRBV5-1 to TRBJ1-1; D ambiguous. Trimming took 2 bases from V and 0 from J, leaving 11 bases between them. This CDR3 is built from 15 residues. Germline V gives CDR1 SGHRS, CDR2 YFSETQ.

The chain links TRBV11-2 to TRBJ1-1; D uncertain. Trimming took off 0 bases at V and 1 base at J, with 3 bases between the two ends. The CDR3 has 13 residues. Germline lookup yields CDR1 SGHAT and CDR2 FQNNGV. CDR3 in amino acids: CASSLEGNTEAFF. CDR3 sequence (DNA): TGTGCCAGCAGCTTAGAGGGGAACACTGAAGCTTTCTTT. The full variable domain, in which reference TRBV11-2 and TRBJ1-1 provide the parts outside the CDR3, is EAGVAQSPRYKIIEKRQSVAFWCNPISGHATLYWYQQILGQGPKLLIQFQNNGVVDDSQLPKDRFSAERLKGVDSTLKIQPAKLEDSAVYLCASSLEGNTEAFFGQGTRLTVV.

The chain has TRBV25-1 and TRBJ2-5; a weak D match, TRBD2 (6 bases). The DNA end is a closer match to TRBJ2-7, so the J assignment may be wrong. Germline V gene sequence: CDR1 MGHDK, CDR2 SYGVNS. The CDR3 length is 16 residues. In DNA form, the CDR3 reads TGTGCCAGCAGTGATGTCGGGGGACCCCACTCCTACGAGCAGTACTTC. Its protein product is CASSDVGGPHSYEQYF.

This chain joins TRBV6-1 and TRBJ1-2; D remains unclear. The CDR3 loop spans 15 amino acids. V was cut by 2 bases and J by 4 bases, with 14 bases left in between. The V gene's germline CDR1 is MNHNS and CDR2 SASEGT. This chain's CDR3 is CASSESLDGPYGYTF. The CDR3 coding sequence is TGTGCCAGCAGTGAATCTTTAGACGGACCCTATGGCTACACCTTC.

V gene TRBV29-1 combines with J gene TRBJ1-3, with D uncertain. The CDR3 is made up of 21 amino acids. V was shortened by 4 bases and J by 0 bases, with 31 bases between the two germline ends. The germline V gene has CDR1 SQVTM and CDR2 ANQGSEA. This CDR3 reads CSVVVRRVRDPIFLSGNTIYF. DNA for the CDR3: TGCAGCGTTGTTGTTCGGAGGGTTCGCGACCCTATATTCCTCTCTGGAAACACCATATATTTT.

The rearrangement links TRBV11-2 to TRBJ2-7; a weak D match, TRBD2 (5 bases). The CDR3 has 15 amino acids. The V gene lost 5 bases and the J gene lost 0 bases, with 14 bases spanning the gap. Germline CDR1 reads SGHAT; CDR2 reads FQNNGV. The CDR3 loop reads CASSLQTGSSYEQYF. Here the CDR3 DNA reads TGTGCCAGCAGCCTTCAGACGGGGAGCTCCTACGAGCAGTACTTC.